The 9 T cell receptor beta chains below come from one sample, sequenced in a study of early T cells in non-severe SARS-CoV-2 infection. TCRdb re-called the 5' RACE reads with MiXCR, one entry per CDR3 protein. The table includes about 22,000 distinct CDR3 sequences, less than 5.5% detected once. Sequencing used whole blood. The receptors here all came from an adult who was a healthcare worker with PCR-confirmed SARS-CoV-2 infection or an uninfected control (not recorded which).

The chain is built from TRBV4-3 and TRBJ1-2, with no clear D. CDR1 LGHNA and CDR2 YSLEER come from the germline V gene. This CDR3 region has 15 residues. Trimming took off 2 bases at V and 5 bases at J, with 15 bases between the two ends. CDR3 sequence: CASSQLEPNLYGYTF. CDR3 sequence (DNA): TGCGCCAGCAGCCAATTAGAACCTAACCTTTATGGCTACACCTTC.

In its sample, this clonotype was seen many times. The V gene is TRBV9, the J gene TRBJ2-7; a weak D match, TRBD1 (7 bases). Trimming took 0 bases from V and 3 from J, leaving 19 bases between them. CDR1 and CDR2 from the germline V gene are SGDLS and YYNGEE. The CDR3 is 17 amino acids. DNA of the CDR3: TGTGCCAGCAGCGTAGACCCGGGGGACAGAAGTTTCTACGAGCAGTACTTC. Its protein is CASSVDPGDRSFYEQYF.

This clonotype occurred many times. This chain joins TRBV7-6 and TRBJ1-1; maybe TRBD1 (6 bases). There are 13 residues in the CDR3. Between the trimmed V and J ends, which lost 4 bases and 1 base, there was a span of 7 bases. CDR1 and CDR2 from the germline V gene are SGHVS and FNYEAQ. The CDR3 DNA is TGTGCCAGCAGCTCGGACAGGAACACTGAAGCTTTCTTT. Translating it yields CASSSDRNTEAFF.

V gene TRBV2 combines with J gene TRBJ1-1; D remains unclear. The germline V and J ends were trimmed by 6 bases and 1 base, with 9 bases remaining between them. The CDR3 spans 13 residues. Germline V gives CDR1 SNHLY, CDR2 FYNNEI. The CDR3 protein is CASSRVGNTEAFF. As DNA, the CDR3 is TGTGCCAGCAGCCGGGTTGGGAACACTGAAGCTTTCTTT.

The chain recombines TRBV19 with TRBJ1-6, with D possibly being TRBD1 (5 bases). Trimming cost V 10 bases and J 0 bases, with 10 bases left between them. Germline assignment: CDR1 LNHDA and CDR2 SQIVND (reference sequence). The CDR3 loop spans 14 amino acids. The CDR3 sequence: CATIDSSYNSPLHF. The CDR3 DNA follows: TGTGCCACTATTGACAGCTCCTATAATTCACCCCTCCACTTT.

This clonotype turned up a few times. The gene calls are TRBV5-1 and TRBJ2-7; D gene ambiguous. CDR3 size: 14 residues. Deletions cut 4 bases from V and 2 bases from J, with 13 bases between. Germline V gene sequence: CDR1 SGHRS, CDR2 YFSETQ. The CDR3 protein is CASSMAPETYEQYF. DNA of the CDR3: TGCGCCAGCAGCATGGCCCCAGAGACCTACGAGCAGTACTTC.

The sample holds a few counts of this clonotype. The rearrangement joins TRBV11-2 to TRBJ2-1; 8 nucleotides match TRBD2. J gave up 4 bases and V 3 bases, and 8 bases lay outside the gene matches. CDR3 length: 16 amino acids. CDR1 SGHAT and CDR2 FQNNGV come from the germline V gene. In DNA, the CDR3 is TGTGCCAGCAGCTTCCGGGGAAGCGGGGGTTACAATGAGCAGTTCTTC. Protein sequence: CASSFRGSGGYNEQFF.

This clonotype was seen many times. The DNA for the CDR3 is TGCGCCAGCAGCCAAGGACTAGCGGGGGGTACCTACAATGAGCAGTTCTTC. This encodes CASSQGLAGGTYNEQFF. The chain recombines TRBV4-1 with TRBJ2-1, with TRBD2 matching over 13 bases. V shed 1 base, J shed 2 bases, and the junction held 2 bases outside the gene matches. There are 17 residues in the CDR3. CDR1 MGHRA and CDR2 YSYEKL come from the germline V gene.

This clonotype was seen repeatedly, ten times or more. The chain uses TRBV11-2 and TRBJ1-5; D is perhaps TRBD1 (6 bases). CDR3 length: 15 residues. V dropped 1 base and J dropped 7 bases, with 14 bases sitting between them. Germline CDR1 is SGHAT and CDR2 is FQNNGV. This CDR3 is CASSLVGGTDQPQHF. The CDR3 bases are TGTGCCAGCAGCTTAGTCGGGGGCACAGACCAGCCCCAGCATTTT. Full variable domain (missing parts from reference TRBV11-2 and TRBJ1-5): EAGVAQSPRYKIIEKRQSVAFWCNPISGHATLYWYQQILGQGPKLLIQFQNNGVVDDSQLPKDRFSAERLKGVDSTLKIQPAKLEDSAVYLCASSLVGGTDQPQHFGDGTRLSIL.